The TCR beta chain under discussion was sequenced for a study of T cells in tuberculosis. Study observations and caveats: Smaller distances to GMM-specific TCRs suggested their expansion in active tuberculosis. Active tuberculosis patients had shorter CDR3-alpha; the beta difference was nonsignificant. Samples were chosen by availability of cryopreserved specimens.

To note about this clone: The antigen remains undetermined.

Clones were sequenced by immunoSEQ multiplex PCR, and TCRdb holds only the in-frame ones, with some missing. The sample shows 40,000 to 50,000 clones, about 96% of them seen only once. Sequenced material: PBMCs. The receptor's source is a donor aged 10 to 29 with latent tuberculosis or without tuberculosis infection.

The CDR3 is CAISSGTGIEKLFF. In nucleotides, the CDR3 is TGTGCCATCAGTTCCGGGACAGGGATAGAAAAACTGTTTTTT. The chain carries TRBV10-3 and TRBJ1-4, with 9 nucleotides matching TRBD1. The germline gives CDR1 ENHRY, CDR2 SYGVKD. Trimming took 5 bases from V and 8 from J; bases not matched to a gene: 6. The CDR3 loop spans 14 amino acids.